This T cell receptor beta chain was sequenced during a study of CD8+CD57+ T cells in acquired aplastic anemia. Genomic DNA, the template, was used for profiling of the TCR beta VDJ and CDR3. TCRdb itself ran the reads through MiXCR, one entry per CDR3 protein. The sample has 450,000 to 600,000 distinct CDR3 sequences, roughly a third seen once; the top ten hold roughly 0.89%. This clonotype was detected ten times or more. Trimming cost V 0 bases and J 9 bases, with 17 bases left between them. Germline loops: CDR1 SGDLS, CDR2 YYNGEE. The CDR3 has 15 residues. Flow cytometry had shown expanded CD8+CD57+ cells in the patients chosen for sequencing.

This chain connects TRBV9 to TRBJ2-3, with D tentatively TRBD1 or TRBD2 (6 bases each). Sequenced material: sorted CD4+, CD8+, or CD8+CD57+ T cells (not recorded which) from PBMCs. The TCR was taken from a human donor with aplastic anemia. The CDR3 is CASSVGRGGRTTQYF. The CDR3 region has the DNA TGTGCCAGCAGCGTAGGGCGTGGGGGGCGAACAACGCAGTATTTT. Looking up the rest from reference TRBV9 and TRBJ2-3 gives the full variable domain: DSGVTQTPKHLITATGQRVTLRCSPRSGDLSVYWYQQSLDQGLQFLIQYYNGEERAKGNILERFSAQQFPDLHSELNLSSLELGDSALYFCASSVGRGGRTTQYFGPGTRLTVL.